Presented here are 20 T cell receptor beta chains from one specimen sequenced in a study of OX40 agonist ivuxolimab in advanced cancers. Clones were read by immunoSEQ multiplex PCR, and TCRdb kept only the in-frame ones, dropping some. Of 65,000 to 70,000 clones listed, roughly 89% are singletons. Sequencing used CD4+ or CD8+ T cells sorted from blood, obtained in a trial of the OX40 agonist ivuxolimab. Receptors were obtained from an adult with an advanced solid tumor such as melanoma, head and neck, liver or kidney cancer.

The CDR3 reads CASWSAARPGTQYF. Here the CDR3 DNA reads TGTGCCAGCTGGTCGGCAGCTAGACCGGGTACCCAGTACTTC. The V call is TRBV27, the J call TRBJ2-5; D gene uncertain. Trimming took off 8 bases at V and 8 bases at J, with 21 bases between the two ends. This CDR3 comprises 14 residues. Per the germline V gene, CDR1 is MNHEY and CDR2 is SMNVEV (reference sequence).

The chain couples TRBV2 to TRBJ2-5; unclear D gene. CDR1 SNHLY and CDR2 FYNNEI come from the germline V gene. The CDR3 has 13 amino acids. V lost 4 bases to trimming and J lost 2 bases, with 8 bases between them. As DNA, the CDR3 is TGTGCCAGCAGTGTAGCAGAACAAGAGACCCAGTACTTC. Translated: CASSVAEQETQYF.

The CDR3 DNA follows: TGTGCCAGCAGCTTTACTAGCGGGAGGCGCGAGCAGTACTTC. The encoded protein is CASSFTSGRREQYF. This rearrangement joins TRBV13 to TRBJ2-7, with 12 bases aligning to TRBD2. The CDR3 covers 14 residues. Germline assignment: CDR1 PRHDT and CDR2 FYEKMQ (reference sequence). Losses at the gene ends were 3 bases for V and 6 bases for J; bases not matched to a gene: 3.

CDR3 protein: CASGASLGGRDEQFF. The CDR3 coding sequence is TGTGCCAGCGGAGCTAGCTTGGGGGGAAGGGATGAGCAGTTCTTC. This chain links TRBV11-2 with TRBJ2-1; a weak D match, TRBD2 (6 bases). Looked up from germline, CDR1 is SGHAT and CDR2 is FQNNGV. The V and J ends lost 8 bases and 8 bases respectively, with 22 bases between them. The CDR3 has 15 residues.

The gene calls are TRBV6-5 and TRBJ1-2; D may be TRBD1 (5 bases). The CDR3 runs to 13 residues. The germline V gene encodes CDR1 MNHEY and CDR2 SVGAGI. The V gene lost 8 bases and the J gene lost 5 bases, with 15 bases spanning the gap. The CDR3 DNA follows: TGTGCCAGCGTCCGACTGGGGGGATATGGCTACACCTTC. It translates to CASVRLGGYGYTF.

J is TRBJ2-7 and V is TRBV19, with no clear D. Germline-derived CDR1 and CDR2 are LNHDA and SQIVND (reference sequence). The CDR3 totals 14 residues. The ends were cut back, 5 bases at V and 3 bases at J, with 14 bases in the middle. The CDR3 protein is CASSDPSHFYEQYF. CDR3 nucleotide sequence: TGTGCCAGTAGTGACCCCTCCCACTTCTACGAGCAGTACTTC.

The genes are TRBV4-3 and TRBJ1-1, with 7 bases fitting TRBD1. V lost 3 bases, J lost 9 bases, and 4 bases stayed unmatched. The CDR3 loop spans 12 amino acids. CDR1 is LGHNA and CDR2 is YSLEER in the germline V gene. The CDR3 region is CASSQRQGKAFF. In DNA form, the CDR3 reads TGCGCCAGCAGCCAGAGACAGGGAAAAGCTTTCTTT.

The J gene is TRBJ2-3, the V gene TRBV7-9; 7 bases agree with TRBD2. This CDR3 region has 12 residues. V shed 4 bases and J 6 bases; nucleotides not matched to a gene: 1. Germline lookup yields CDR1 SEHNR and CDR2 FQNEAQ (reference sequence). CDR3 loop: CASSSGGDTQYF. CDR3 bases: TGTGCCAGCAGCTCCGGGGGGGATACGCAGTATTTT.

The CDR3 region is CASSFGLAGHQYF. The CDR3 region has the DNA TGTGCCAGCAGCTTCGGACTAGCGGGACACCAGTACTTC. The chain joins TRBV7-9 to TRBJ2-5; 12 bases are shared with TRBD2. Germline V gene lookup returns CDR1 SEHNR and CDR2 FQNEAQ (reference sequence). The CDR3 loop spans 13 amino acids. With 3 bases clipped from V and 10 bases from J, the junction kept 3 bases outside the gene matches. The full variable domain, completed using reference TRBV7-9 and TRBJ2-5, is DTGVSQNPRHKITKRGQNVTFRCDPISEHNRLYWYRQTLGQGPEFLTYFQNEAQLEKSRLLSDRFSAERPKGSFSTLEIQRTEQGDSAMYLCASSFGLAGHQYFGPGTRLLVL.

This clone was picked up one time. The V and J genes are TRBV2 and TRBJ1-3; D is possibly TRBD1 (5 bases). The CDR3 is 14 residues long. The germline gives CDR1 SNHLY, CDR2 FYNNEI. Trimming shortened V by 8 bases and J by 0 bases, and 11 bases separated the two germline ends. The CDR3 DNA reads as TGTGCCAGCGTGGGGCGGTCCTCTGGAAACACCATATATTTT. Encoded protein: CASVGRSSGNTIYF.

V usage is TRBV11-3 and J usage is TRBJ2-7, with 14 bases aligning to TRBD2. The CDR3 is 16 residues long. V gave up 1 base and J gave up 5 bases; unmatched junction bases: 4. CDR1 and CDR2 (germline): SGHNT, YENEEA. The CDR3 loop is CASSLGGLAGVNEQYF. In nucleotides, the CDR3 is TGTGCCAGCAGCTTAGGGGGACTAGCGGGAGTCAACGAGCAGTACTTC.

This clone has only one observation. This chain joins TRBV4-1 and TRBJ2-3; TRBD2 matches at 11 bases. Germline V gene sequence: CDR1 MGHRA, CDR2 YSYEKL. This CDR3 spans 18 amino acids. J gave up 4 bases and V 0 bases, and 9 bases lay outside the gene matches. The CDR3 protein is CASSQELAGAPGADTQYF. The CDR3 region has the DNA TGCGCCAGCAGCCAAGAACTAGCGGGAGCGCCGGGGGCAGATACGCAGTATTTT.

The chain is built from TRBV7-3 and TRBJ2-3, with 9 bases that match TRBD2. The CDR3 is 14 residues long. Trimming removed 5 bases from V and 4 bases from J; junction bases left unmatched: 4. In germline, CDR1 is SGHTA, CDR2 FQGTGA. The CDR3 reads CASSPGLASDTQYF. The CDR3 DNA follows: TGTGCCAGCAGCCCCGGACTAGCGTCAGATACGCAGTATTTT.

This CDR3 is CASSLATTSANYEQYF. The CDR3 DNA reads TGTGCCAGCAGCTTAGCGACGACTAGCGCCAACTACGAGCAGTACTTC. J is TRBJ2-7 and V is TRBV7-2; 8 bases line up with TRBD2. CDR1 is SGHTA and CDR2 is FQGNSA in the germline V gene. This CDR3 spans 16 amino acids. Trimming at V came to 0 bases and at J to 3 bases, leaving 7 bases not matched to a gene. The entire variable domain, with the rest obtained from reference TRBV7-2 and TRBJ2-7, is as follows: GAGVSQSPSNKVTEKGKDVELRCDPISGHTALYWYRQSLGQGLEFLIYFQGNSAPDKSGLPSDRFSAERTGGSVSTLTIQRTQQEDSAVYLCASSLATTSANYEQYFGPGTRLTVT.

The chain combines TRBV6-5 with TRBJ1-5; D not resolved. The CDR3 spans 14 residues. The germline V gene has CDR1 MNHEY and CDR2 SVGAGI. The V gene lost 4 bases and the J gene lost 5 bases, with 12 bases spanning the gap. The CDR3 loop reads CASSSQSLYQPQHF. The DNA of the CDR3 is TGTGCCAGCAGTTCTCAATCCCTATATCAGCCCCAGCATTTT.

This chain connects TRBV7-8 to TRBJ2-7; D is ambiguous. In germline, CDR1 is SGHVS, CDR2 FQNEAQ. This CDR3 has 13 amino acids. The ends were cut back, 1 base at V and 6 bases at J, with 10 bases in the middle. CDR3 nucleotides: TGTGCCAGCAGCTTAGATCGGCAGACCGAGCAGTACTTC. As protein: CASSLDRQTEQYF.

The chain joins TRBV7-2 to TRBJ2-7; the match to TRBD2 covers 7 bases. The ends lost 0 bases at V and 2 bases at J; junction bases unmatched: 7. The length of the CDR3 is 16 residues. Germline lookup yields CDR1 SGHTA and CDR2 FQGNSA. The CDR3 spells CASSLAGGGRAYEQYF. For the CDR3, the DNA is TGTGCCAGCAGCTTAGCGGGCGGGGGTAGGGCCTACGAGCAGTACTTC.

This chain links TRBV2 with TRBJ2-5; D not certain. Germline CDR1 SNHLY, CDR2 FYNNEI. V lost 4 bases, J lost 1 base, and 10 bases lay in between. The CDR3 is 14 residues long. CDR3 region: CASSVRTFQETQYF. The CDR3 coding sequence is TGTGCCAGCAGTGTTCGTACCTTCCAAGAGACCCAGTACTTC. The full variable domain, completed using reference TRBV2 and TRBJ2-5, is EPEVTQTPSHQVTQMGQEVILRCVPISNHLYFYWYRQILGQKVEFLVSFYNNEISEKSEIFDDQFSVERPDGSNFTLKIRSTKLEDSAMYFCASSVRTFQETQYFGPGTRLLVL.

The V gene is TRBV6-5, the J gene TRBJ2-2, with D possibly being TRBD1 (8 bases). Germline CDR1 MNHEY, CDR2 SVGAGI. CDR3 size: 15 residues. Trimming stripped 5 bases from V and 7 bases from J, with 17 bases between. CDR3 DNA: TGTGCCAGCAGTGTTGACAGGGGAGGGAGCGGGGAGCTGTTTTTT. Protein sequence: CASSVDRGGSGELFF.

The gene calls are TRBV7-2 and TRBJ2-3, with 9 bases identical to TRBD2. The germline CDR1 and CDR2 sequences are SGHTA and FQGNSA. CDR3 size: 13 residues. The V and J ends lost 5 bases and 5 bases, in that order; junction bases with no gene match: 2. CDR3 nucleotides: TGTGCCAGCAGCAATAGCGGGAGAGATACGCAGTATTTT. This gives the protein CASSNSGRDTQYF.